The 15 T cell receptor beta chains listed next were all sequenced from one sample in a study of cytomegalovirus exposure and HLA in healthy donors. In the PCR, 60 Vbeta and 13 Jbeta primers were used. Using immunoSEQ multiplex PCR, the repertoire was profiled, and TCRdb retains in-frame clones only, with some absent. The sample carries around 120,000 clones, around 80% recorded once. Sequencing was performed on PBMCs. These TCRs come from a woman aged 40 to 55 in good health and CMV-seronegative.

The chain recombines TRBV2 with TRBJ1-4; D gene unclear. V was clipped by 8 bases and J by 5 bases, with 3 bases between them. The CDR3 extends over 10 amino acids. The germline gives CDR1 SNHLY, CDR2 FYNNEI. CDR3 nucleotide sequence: TGTGCCAGCTTAAATGAAAAACTGTTTTTT. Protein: CASLNEKLFF.

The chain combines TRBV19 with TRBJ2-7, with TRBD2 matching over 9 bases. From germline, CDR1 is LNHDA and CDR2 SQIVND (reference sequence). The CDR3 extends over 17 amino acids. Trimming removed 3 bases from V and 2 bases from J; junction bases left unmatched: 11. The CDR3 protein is CASSISGRQGDPYEQYF. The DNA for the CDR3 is TGTGCCAGTAGTATCAGCGGGAGGCAGGGCGATCCCTACGAGCAGTACTTC. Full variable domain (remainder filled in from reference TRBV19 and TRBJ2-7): DGGITQSPKYLFRKEGQNVTLSCEQNLNHDAMYWYRQDPGQGLRLIYYSQIVNDFQKGDIAEGYSVSREKKESFPLTVTSAQKNPTAFYLCASSISGRQGDPYEQYFGPGTRLTVT.

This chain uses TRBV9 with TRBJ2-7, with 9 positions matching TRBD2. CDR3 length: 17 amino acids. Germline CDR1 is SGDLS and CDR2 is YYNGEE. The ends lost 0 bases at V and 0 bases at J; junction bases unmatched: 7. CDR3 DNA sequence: TGTGCCAGCAGCGTAGCCAGCGGGGGGACCGACTCCTACGAGCAGTACTTC. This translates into CASSVASGGTDSYEQYF.

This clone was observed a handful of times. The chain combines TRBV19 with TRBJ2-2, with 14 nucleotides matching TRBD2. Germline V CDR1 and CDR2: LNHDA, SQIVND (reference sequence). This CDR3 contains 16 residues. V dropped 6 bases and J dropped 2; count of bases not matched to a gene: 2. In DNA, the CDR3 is TGTGCCAGTAGCGGACTAGCGGGAGGTAACACCGGGGAGCTGTTTTTT. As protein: CASSGLAGGNTGELFF.

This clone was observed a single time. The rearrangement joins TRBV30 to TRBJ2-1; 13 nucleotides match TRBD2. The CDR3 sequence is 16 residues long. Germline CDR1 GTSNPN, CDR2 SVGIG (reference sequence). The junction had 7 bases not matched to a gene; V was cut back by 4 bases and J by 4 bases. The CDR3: CAWKTRTSGSYNEQFF. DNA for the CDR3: TGTGCCTGGAAAACCCGGACTAGCGGGAGTTACAATGAGCAGTTCTTC.

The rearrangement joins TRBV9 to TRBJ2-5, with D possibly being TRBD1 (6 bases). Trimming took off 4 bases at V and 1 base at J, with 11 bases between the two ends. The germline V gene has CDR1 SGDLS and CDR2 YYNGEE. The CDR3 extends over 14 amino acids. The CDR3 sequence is CASSRTGIQETQYF. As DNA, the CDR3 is TGTGCCAGCAGCCGTACAGGGATCCAAGAGACCCAGTACTTC.

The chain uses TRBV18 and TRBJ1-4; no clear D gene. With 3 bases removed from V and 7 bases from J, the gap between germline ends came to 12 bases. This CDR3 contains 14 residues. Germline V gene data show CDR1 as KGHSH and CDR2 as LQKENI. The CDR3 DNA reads TGTGCCAGCTCACCTCTTGGGAGGATTGAAAAACTGTTTTTT. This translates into CASSPLGRIEKLFF.

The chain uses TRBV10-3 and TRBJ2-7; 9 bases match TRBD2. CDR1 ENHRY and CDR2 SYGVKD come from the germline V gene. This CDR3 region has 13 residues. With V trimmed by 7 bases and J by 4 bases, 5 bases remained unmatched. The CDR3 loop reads CAINSGSGYEQYF. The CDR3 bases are TGTGCCATCAATAGCGGGAGTGGATACGAGCAGTACTTC.

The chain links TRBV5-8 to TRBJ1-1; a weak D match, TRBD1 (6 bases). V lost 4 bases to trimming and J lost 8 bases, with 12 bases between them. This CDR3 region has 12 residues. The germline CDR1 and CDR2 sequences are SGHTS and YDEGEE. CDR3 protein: CASSTGFLEAFF. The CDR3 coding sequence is TGTGCCAGCAGCACAGGGTTCTTAGAAGCTTTCTTT.

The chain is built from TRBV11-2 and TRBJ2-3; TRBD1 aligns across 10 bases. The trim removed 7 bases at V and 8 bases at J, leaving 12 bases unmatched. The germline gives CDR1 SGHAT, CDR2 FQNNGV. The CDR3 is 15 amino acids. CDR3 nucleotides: TGTGCCAGCACCCCTCCGGGACAGGGGCCCTTTACGCAGTATTTT. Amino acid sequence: CASTPPGQGPFTQYF.

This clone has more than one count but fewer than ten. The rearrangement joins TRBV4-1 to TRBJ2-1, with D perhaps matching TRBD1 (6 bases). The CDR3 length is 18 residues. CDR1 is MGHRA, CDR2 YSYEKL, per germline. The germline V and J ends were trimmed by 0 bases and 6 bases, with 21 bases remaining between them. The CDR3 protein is CASSQDLAVVGGRNEQFF. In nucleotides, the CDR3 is TGCGCCAGCAGCCAAGACCTCGCAGTGGTAGGGGGACGCAATGAGCAGTTCTTC.

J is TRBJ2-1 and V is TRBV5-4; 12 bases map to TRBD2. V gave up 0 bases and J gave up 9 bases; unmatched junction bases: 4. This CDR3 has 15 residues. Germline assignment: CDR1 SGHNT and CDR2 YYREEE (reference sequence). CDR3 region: CASSLGLAGGTEQFF. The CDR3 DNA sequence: TGTGCCAGCAGCTTGGGTCTAGCGGGGGGGACTGAGCAGTTCTTC. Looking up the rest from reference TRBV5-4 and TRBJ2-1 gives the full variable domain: ETGVTQSPTHLIKTRGQQVTLRCSSQSGHNTVSWYQQALGQGPQFIFQYYREEENGRGNFPPRFSGLQFPNYSSELNVNALELDDSALYLCASSLGLAGGTEQFFGPGTRLTVL.

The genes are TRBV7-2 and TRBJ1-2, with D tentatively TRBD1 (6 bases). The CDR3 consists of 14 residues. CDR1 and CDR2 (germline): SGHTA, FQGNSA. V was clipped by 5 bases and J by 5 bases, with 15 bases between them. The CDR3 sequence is CASSPGVLRYGYTF. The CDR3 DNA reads TGTGCCAGCAGCCCAGGGGTGTTGAGGTATGGCTACACCTTC.

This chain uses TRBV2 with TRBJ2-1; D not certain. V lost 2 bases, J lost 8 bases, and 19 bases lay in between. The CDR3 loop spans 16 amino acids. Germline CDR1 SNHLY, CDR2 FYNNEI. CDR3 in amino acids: CASSEWVVPQVDEQFF. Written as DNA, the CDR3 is TGTGCCAGCAGTGAATGGGTGGTACCCCAGGTCGATGAGCAGTTCTTC. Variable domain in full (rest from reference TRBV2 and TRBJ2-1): EPEVTQTPSHQVTQMGQEVILRCVPISNHLYFYWYRQILGQKVEFLVSFYNNEISEKSEIFDDQFSVERPDGSNFTLKIRSTKLEDSAMYFCASSEWVVPQVDEQFFGPGTRLTVL.

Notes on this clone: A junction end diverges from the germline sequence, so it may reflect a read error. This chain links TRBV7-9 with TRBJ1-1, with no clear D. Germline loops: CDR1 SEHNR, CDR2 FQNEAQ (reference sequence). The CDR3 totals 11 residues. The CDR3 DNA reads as TGTTCCAGCAGCACGCGGGAAGAAGCTTTCTTT. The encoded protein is CSSSTREEAFF.